This T cell receptor beta chain was captured by sequencing in a study of blood T cells in healthy people across ages. Overall study findings and caveats: Relative to aged donors, long-lived donors carried more naive CD4+ cells and displayed higher diversity.

Worth noting for this clonotype: Its antigen remains unidentified.

Next came a second PCR, run for about 7 to 12 cycles, which used a sample-barcoded 5' primer along with a J-beta primer mix. Each cDNA molecule was tagged by a template-switch adaptor with 12 random nucleotides. Every sample gave at least 2.5 million paired-end reads containing CDR3. From the 5' RACE reads, TCRdb called clonotypes with MiXCR, one entry per CDR3 protein. The table includes 950,000 to 1,200,000 distinct CDR3 sequences, 35% to 40% detected once. Germline lookup yields CDR1 MGHRA and CDR2 YSYEKL. The germline V and J ends were trimmed by 3 bases and 9 bases, with 15 bases remaining between them. The CDR3 is made up of 14 amino acids.

This chain joins TRBV4-1 and TRBJ2-1; possible D gene TRBD2, 7 bases. The source is a man aged 18 to 29 in good health. The specimen was blood. CDR3 protein: CASSQGARETEQFF. CDR3 sequence (DNA): TGCGCCAGCAGCCAGGGGGCGCGGGAGACTGAGCAGTTCTTC.